This TCR beta chain was documented in a study of T cells in tuberculosis. V was clipped by 4 bases and J by 7 bases, with 16 bases between them. Germline CDR1 reads SEHNR; CDR2 reads FQNEAQ (reference sequence). The CDR3 is made up of 15 amino acids. To note about this clone: Its antigen is not known.

Findings and caveats of the study: Smaller alpha distances in active tuberculosis partly reflected shorter CDR3-alpha lengths. Active tuberculosis cases were adults; controls were adolescents.

Clones were read by immunoSEQ multiplex PCR, and TCRdb kept only the in-frame ones, dropping some. The data contain tens of thousands of clones, roughly 94% of them singletons. Time point given: new active TB diagnosis, blood taken before or within 7 days of starting treatment. Active tuberculosis patients were new diagnoses, HIV-seronegative, South African, and aged 18 years or older. The TCR originated in an adult with tuberculosis. The J gene is TRBJ2-2, the V gene TRBV7-9, with a weak D call TRBD2 (6 bases). This specimen consisted of PBMCs, obtained at tuberculosis diagnosis. CDR3 nucleotide sequence: TGTGCCAGCAGCTCCTCCGGGACTCAGGGCGGGGAGCTGTTTTTT. It encodes CASSSSGTQGGELFF.